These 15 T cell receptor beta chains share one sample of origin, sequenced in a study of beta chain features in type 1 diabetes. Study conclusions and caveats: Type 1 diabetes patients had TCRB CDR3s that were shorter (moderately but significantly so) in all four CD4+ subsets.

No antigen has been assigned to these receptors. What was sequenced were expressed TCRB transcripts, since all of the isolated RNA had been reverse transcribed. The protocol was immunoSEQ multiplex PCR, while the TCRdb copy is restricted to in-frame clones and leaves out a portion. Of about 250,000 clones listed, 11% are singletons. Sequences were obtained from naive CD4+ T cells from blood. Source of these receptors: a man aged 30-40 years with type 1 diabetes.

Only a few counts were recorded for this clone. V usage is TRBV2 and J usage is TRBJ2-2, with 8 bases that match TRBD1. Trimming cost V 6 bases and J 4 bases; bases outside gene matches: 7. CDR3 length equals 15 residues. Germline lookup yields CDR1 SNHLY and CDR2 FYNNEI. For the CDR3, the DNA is TGTGCCAGCAGCCAAGACAGGGGAGGCACCGGGGAGCTGTTTTTT. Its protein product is CASSQDRGGTGELFF.

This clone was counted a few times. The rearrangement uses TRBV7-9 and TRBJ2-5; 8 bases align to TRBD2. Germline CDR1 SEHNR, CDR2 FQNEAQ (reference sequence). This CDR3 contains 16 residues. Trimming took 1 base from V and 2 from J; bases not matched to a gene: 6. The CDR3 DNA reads TGTGCCAGCAGCTTAGATGACCTAGCGGGTCAAGAGACCCAGTACTTC. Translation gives CASSLDDLAGQETQYF.

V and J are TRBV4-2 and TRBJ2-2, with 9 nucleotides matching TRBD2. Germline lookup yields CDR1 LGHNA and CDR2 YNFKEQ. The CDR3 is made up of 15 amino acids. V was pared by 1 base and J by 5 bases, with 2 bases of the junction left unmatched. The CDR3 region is CASSQAAGGTGELFF. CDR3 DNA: TGTGCCAGCAGCCAAGCCGCGGGGGGGACCGGGGAGCTGTTTTTT.

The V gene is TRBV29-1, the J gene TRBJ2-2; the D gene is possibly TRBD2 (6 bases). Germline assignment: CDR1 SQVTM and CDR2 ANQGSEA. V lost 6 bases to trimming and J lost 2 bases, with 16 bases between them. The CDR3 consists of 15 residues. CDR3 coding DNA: TGCAGCGTCGGGGAGGCCTGGGGAAACACCGGGGAGCTGTTTTTT. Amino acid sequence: CSVGEAWGNTGELFF.

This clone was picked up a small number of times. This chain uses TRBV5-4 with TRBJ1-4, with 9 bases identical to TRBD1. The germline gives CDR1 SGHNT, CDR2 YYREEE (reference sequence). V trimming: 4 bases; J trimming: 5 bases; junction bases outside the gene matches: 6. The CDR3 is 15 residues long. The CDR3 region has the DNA TGTGCCAGCAGCCGCTCCGGACAGGGGAATGAAAAACTGTTTTTT. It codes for CASSRSGQGNEKLFF.

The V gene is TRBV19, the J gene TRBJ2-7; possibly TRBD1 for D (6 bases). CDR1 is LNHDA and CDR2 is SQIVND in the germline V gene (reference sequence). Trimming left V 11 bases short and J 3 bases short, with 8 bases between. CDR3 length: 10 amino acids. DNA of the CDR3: TGTGCCCCAGGGGTCTACGAGCAGTACTTC. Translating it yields CAPGVYEQYF.

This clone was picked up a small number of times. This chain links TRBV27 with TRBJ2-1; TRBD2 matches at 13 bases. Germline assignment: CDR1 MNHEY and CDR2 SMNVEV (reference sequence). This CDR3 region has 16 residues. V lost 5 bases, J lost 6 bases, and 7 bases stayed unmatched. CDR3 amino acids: CASSGTSGGALNEQFF. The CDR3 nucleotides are TGTGCCAGCAGTGGAACTAGCGGGGGGGCCCTCAATGAGCAGTTCTTC.

CDR3 nucleotide sequence: TGTGCCAGCAGCACAGGAAGCAATCAGCCCCAGCATTTT. Translated, it gives CASSTGSNQPQHF. The chain is built from TRBV28 and TRBJ1-5, with D perhaps matching TRBD1 (5 bases). V lost 6 bases to trimming and J lost 1 base, with 7 bases between them. CDR3 size: 13 residues. Germline CDR1 and CDR2: MDHEN and SYDVKM.

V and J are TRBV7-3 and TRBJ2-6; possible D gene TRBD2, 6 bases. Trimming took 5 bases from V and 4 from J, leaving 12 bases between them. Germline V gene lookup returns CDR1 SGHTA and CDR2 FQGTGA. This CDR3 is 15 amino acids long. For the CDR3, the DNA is TGTGCCAGCAGCCCCCACCGGGGGGGGGCCAACGTCCTGACTTTC. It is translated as CASSPHRGGANVLTF. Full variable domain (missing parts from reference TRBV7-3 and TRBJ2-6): GAGVSQTPSNKVTEKGKYVELRCDPISGHTALYWYRQSLGQGPEFLIYFQGTGAADDSGLPNDRFFAVRPEGSVSTLKIQRTERGDSAVYLCASSPHRGGANVLTFGAGSRLTVL.

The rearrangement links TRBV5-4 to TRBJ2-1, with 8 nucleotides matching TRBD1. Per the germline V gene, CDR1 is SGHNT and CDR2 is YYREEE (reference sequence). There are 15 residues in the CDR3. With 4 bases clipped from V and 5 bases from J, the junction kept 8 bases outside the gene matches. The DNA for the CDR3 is TGTGCCAGCAGCAATACAGGGGGAGGCCACAATGAGCAGTTCTTC. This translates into CASSNTGGGHNEQFF.

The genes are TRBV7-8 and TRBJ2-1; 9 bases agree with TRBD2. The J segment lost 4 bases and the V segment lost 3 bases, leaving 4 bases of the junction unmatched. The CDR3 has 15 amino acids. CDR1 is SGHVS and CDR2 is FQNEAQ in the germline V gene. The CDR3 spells CASSFRSGGYNEQFF. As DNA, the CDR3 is TGTGCCAGCAGCTTCAGGAGCGGGGGGTACAATGAGCAGTTCTTC. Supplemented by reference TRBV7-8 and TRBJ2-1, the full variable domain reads GAGVSQSPRYKVAKRGQDVALRCDPISGHVSLFWYQQALGQGPEFLTYFQNEAQLDKSGLPSDRFFAERPEGSVSTLKIQRTQQEDSAVYLCASSFRSGGYNEQFFGPGTRLTVL.

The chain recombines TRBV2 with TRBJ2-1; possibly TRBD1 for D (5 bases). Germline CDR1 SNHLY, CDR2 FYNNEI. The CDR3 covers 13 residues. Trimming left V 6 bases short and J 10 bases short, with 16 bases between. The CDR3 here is CASRKRAGMEQFF. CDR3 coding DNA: TGTGCCAGCAGGAAAAGGGCAGGGATGGAGCAGTTCTTC.

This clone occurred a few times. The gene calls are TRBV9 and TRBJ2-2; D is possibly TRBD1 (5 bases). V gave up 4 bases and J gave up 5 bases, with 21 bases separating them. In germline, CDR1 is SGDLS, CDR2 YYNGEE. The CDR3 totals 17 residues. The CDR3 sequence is CASSFREGGGFTGELFF. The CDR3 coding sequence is TGTGCCAGCAGCTTCAGGGAAGGTGGCGGATTTACCGGGGAGCTGTTTTTT.

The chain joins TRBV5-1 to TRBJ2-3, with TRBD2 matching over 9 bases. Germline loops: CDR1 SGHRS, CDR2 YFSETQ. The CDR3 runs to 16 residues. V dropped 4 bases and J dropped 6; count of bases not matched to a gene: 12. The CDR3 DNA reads TGCGCCAGCAGCGCCGGAAGACAGCGGGGGGCCGATACGCAGTATTTT. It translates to CASSAGRQRGADTQYF.

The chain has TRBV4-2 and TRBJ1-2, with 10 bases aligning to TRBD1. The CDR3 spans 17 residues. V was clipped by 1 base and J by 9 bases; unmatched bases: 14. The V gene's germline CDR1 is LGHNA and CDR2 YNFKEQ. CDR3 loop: CASSQALSLGQGSRYTF. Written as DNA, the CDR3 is TGTGCCAGCAGCCAAGCCCTCTCTCTGGGACAGGGGTCACGCTACACCTTC.